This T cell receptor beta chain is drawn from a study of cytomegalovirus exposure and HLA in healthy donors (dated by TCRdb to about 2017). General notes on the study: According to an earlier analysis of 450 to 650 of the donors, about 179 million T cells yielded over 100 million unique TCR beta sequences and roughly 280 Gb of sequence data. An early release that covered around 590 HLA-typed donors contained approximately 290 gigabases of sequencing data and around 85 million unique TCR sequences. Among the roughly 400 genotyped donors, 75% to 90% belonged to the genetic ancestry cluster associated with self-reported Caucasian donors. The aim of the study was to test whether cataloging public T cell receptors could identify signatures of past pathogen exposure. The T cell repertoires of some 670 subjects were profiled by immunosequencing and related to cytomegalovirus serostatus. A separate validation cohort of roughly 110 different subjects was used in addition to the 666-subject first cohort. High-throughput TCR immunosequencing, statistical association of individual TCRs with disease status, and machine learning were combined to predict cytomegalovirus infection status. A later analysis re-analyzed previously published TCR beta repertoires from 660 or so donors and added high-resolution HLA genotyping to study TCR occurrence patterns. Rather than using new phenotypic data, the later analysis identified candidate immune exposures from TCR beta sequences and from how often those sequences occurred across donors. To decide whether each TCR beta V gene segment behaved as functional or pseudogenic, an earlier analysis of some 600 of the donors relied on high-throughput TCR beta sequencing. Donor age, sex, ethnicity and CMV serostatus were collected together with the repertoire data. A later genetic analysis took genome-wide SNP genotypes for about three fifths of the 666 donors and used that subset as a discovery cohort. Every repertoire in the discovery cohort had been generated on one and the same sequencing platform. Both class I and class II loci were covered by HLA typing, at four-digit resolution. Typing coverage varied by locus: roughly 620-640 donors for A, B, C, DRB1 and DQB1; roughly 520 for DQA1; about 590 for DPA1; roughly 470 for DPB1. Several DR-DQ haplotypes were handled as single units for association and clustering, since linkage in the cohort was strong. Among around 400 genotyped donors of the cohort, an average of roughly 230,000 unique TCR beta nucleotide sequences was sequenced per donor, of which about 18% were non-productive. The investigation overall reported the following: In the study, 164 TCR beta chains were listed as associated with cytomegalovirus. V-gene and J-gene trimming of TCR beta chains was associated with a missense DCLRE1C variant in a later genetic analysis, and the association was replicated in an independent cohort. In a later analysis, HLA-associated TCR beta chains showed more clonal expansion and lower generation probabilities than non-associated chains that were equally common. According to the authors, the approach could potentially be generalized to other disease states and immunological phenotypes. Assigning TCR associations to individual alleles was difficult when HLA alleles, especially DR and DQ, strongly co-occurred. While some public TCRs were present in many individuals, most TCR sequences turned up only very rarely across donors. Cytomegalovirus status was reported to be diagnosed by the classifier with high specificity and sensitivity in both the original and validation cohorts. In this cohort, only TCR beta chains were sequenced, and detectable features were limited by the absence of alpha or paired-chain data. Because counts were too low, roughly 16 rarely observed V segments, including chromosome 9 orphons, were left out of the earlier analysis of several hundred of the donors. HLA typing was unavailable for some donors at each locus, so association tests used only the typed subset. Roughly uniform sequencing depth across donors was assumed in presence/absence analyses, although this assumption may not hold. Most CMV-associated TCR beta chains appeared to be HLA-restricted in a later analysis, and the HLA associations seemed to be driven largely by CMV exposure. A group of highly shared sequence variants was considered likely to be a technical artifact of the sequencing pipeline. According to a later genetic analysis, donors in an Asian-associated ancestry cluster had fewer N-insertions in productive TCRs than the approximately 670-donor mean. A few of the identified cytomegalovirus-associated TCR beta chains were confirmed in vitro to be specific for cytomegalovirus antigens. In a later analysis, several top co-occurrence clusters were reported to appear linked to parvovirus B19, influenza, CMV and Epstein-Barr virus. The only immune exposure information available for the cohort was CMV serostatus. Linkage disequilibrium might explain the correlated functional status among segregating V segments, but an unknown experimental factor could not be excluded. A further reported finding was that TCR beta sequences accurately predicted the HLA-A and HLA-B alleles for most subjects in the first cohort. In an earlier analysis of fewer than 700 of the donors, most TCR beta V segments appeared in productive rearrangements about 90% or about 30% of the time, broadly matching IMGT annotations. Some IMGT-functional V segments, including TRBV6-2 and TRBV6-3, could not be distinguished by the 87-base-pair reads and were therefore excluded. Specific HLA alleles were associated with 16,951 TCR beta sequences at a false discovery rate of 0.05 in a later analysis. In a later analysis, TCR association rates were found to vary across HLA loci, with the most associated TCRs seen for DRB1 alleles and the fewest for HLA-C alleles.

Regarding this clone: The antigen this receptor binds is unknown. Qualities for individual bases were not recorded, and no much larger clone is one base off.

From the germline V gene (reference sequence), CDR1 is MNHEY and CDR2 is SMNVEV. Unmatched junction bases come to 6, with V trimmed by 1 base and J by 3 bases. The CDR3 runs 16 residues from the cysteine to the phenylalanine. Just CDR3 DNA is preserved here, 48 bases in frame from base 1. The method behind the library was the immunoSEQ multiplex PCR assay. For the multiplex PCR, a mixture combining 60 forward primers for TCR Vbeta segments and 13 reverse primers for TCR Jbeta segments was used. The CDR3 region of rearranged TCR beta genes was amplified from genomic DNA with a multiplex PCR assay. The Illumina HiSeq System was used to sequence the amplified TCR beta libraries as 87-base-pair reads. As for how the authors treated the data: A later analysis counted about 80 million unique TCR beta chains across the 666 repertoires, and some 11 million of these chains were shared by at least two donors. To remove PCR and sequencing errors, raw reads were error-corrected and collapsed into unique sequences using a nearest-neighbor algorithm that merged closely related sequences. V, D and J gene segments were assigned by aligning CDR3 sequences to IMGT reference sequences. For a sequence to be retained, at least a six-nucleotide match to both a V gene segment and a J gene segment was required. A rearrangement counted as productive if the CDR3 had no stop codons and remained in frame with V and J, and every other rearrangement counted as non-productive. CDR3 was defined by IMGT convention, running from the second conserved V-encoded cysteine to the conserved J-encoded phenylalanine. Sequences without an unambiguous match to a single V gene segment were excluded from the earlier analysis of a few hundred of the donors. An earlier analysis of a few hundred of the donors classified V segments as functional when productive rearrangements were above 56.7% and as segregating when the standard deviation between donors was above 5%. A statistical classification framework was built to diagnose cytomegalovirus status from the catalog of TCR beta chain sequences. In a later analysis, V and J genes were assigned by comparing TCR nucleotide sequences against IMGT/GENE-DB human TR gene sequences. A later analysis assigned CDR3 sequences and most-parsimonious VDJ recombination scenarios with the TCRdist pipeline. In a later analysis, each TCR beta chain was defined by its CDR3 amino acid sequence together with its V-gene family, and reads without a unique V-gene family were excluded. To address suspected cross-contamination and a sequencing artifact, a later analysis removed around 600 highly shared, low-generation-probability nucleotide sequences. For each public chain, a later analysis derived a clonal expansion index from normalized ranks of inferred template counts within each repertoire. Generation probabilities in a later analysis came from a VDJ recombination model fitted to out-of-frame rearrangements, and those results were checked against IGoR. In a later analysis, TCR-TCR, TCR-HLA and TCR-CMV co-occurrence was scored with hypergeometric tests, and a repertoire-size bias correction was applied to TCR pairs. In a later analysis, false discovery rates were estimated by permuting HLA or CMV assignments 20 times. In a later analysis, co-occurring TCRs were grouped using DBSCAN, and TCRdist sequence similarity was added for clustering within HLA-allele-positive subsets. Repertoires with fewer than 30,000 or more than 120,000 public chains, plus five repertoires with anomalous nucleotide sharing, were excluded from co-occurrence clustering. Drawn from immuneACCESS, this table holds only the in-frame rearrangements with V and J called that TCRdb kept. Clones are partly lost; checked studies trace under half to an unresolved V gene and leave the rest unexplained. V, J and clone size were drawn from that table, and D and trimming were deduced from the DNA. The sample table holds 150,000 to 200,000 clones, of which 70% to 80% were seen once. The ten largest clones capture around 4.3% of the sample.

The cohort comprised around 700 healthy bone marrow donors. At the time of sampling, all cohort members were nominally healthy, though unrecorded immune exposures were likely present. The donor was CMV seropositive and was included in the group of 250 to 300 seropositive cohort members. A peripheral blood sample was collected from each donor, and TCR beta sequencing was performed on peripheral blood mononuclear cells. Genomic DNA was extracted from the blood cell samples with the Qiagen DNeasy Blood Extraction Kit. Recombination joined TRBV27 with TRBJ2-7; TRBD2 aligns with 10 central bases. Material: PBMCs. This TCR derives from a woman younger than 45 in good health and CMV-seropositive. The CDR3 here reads CASSLFGGLAYYEQYF. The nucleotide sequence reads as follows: TGTGCCAGCAGTTTATTCGGGGGACTAGCGTACTACGAGCAGTACTTC.